These T cell receptor beta chains were read from a single sample in a study of blood T cell repertoires in COVID-19. TCRdb's copy holds only in-frame clones and misses some; the assay was immunoSEQ multiplex PCR. The table records some 200,000 clones, less than 90% of them present only once. Sequencing was done on a sample of peripheral blood. Source of these receptors: a woman in her 70s with COVID-19, enrolled during active disease. The CDR3 runs from the conserved cysteine through the conserved F or W. D genes are given only for firm matches. The listing skips clone size in some rows; elsewhere it reads once, few, many or a size class.

abundance: NA; j_gene: TRBJ1-4; v_gene: TRBV2; d_gene: NA; CDR3nt: TGTGCCAGTTTTATTGGAGGGGATTATAATGAAAAACTGTTTTTT; CDR3aa: CASFIGGDYNEKLFF
abundance: NA; j_gene: TRBJ1-1; v_gene: TRBV28; d_gene: NA; CDR3nt: TGTGCCAGCAGTTTGGGACTGCCGGGGAACACTGAAGCTTTCTTT; CDR3aa: CASSLGLPGNTEAFF
abundance: NA; j_gene: TRBJ2-1; v_gene: TRBV2; d_gene: TRBD1; CDR3nt: TGTGCCAGCAGAGGACAGGGGTCAATCAATGAGCAGTTCTTC; CDR3aa: CASRGQGSINEQFF
abundance: NA; j_gene: TRBJ1-2; v_gene: TRBV6-5; d_gene: NA; CDR3nt: TGTGCCAGCAGTTCTTTACTGGACTATGGCTACACCTTC; CDR3aa: CASSSLLDYGYTF
abundance: NA; j_gene: TRBJ1-3; v_gene: TRBV29-1; d_gene: NA; CDR3nt: TGCAGCGTAAATACAGGGACTGGAAACACCATATATTTT; CDR3aa: CSVNTGTGNTIYF
abundance: NA; j_gene: TRBJ1-2; v_gene: TRBV5-1; d_gene: TRBD1; CDR3nt: TGCGCCAGCAGCTCGGCAGGGGGTAACTATGGCTACACCTTC; CDR3aa: CASSSAGGNYGYTF
abundance: NA; j_gene: TRBJ2-3; v_gene: TRBV7-7; d_gene: NA; CDR3nt: TGTGCTAGCAGCTTACTAGGCGGGGTGTCAGATACGCAGTATTTT; CDR3aa: CASSLLGGVSDTQYF
abundance: once; j_gene: TRBJ1-1; v_gene: TRBV28; d_gene: TRBD1; CDR3nt: TGTGCCAGCAGGAAAACAGGGGGGGAGAACACTGAAGCTTTCTTT; CDR3aa: CASRKTGGENTEAFF
abundance: NA; j_gene: TRBJ1-1; v_gene: TRBV3-1/TRBV3-2; d_gene: NA; CDR3nt: TGTGCCAGCAGCCCTGACAGGAGCACTGAAGCTTTCTTT; CDR3aa: CASSPDRSTEAFF
abundance: NA; j_gene: TRBJ2-7; v_gene: TRBV7-9; d_gene: TRBD2; CDR3nt: TGTGCCAGCAGCCCCAGTCTCGAGCGGGATCGAAGTGAGCAGTACTTC; CDR3aa: CASSPSLERDRSEQYF